The sequence of this T cell receptor (beta chain) was determined in a study of blood T cell repertoires in COVID-19. Study at large: Acute and convalescent COVID-19 specimens originated in the United States, Italy and Spain.

In the original analysis: Using reference gene primer amplification, nucleated cell counts were estimated. The data were produced by immunoSEQ multiplex PCR, yet TCRdb's version contains in-frame clones alone and is incomplete. The V and J calls and clone size come from that table; D and trimming were worked out from the DNA. The profile shows around 72,000 clones, around 88% of them singletons. With V trimmed by 3 bases and J by 8 bases, 5 bases remained unmatched. The germline V gene encodes CDR1 SGHRS and CDR2 YFSETQ. This CDR3 has 13 amino acids. The chain is built from TRBV5-1 and TRBJ2-1, with TRBD1 matching over 7 bases. The clonotype was recovered from a woman in her sixties or seventies with acute or convalescent COVID-19. Material for sequencing was peripheral blood. The CDR3 reads CASSWRQGYEQFF. CDR3 DNA: TGCGCCAGCAGCTGGAGACAGGGCTATGAGCAGTTCTTC.